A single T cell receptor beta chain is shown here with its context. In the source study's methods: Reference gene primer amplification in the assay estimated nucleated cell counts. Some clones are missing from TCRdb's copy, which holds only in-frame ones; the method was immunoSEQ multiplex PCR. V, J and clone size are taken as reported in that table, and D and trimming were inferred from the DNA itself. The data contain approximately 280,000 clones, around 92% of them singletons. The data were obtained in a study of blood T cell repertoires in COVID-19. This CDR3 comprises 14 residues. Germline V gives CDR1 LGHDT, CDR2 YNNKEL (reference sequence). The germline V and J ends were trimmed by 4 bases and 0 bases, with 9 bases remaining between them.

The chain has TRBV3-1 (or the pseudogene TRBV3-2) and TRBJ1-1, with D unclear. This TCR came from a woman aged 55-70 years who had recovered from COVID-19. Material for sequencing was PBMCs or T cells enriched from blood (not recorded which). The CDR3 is CASSREGLNTEAFF. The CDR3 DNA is TGTGCCAGCAGCCGAGAGGGCTTGAACACTGAAGCTTTCTTT.